These T cell receptor beta chains were read from a single sample in a study of blood T cell repertoires in COVID-19. The protocol was immunoSEQ multiplex PCR, while the TCRdb copy is restricted to in-frame clones and leaves out a portion. The sample includes about 180,000 clones, about 81% of them seen just once. Sequencing used peripheral blood. The receptors derive from a woman at least 80 years old with COVID-19, enrolled during active disease. The CDR3 runs from the conserved cysteine through the conserved F or W. Fields, in order: D gene, V gene, J gene, clone size, CDR3 DNA, CDR3 protein. The D gene is left open where the match is weak. The listing skips clone size in some rows; elsewhere it reads once, few, many or a size class.

.,TRBV28,TRBJ1-5,.,TGTGCCAGCAGGATAGGGGGAGGGGTCCTCGGTCAGCCCCAGCATTTT,CASRIGGGVLGQPQHF
.,TRBV9,TRBJ2-3,once,TGTGCCAGCAGCGTAGTTGGTAGCGTGACAGATACGCAGTATTTT,CASSVVGSVTDTQYF
TRBD2,TRBV7-9,TRBJ2-7,few,TGTGCCAGCAGGCTAGCGGGAGGGCACGAGCAGTACTTC,CASRLAGGHEQYF
TRBD1,TRBV10-3,TRBJ2-2,once,TGTGCCATCAGACGACAGGGATTGAACACCGGGGAGCTGTTTTTT,CAIRRQGLNTGELFF
.,TRBV15,TRBJ2-5,.,TGTGCCACCGCCGATTTGGAGGGGAGAGGTAAAGAGACCCAGTACTTC,CATADLEGRGKETQYF
.,TRBV2,TRBJ1-5,.,TGTGCCAGCAGTGACAGGGATCAGCCCCAGCATTTT,CASSDRDQPQHF
TRBD2,TRBV5-1,TRBJ2-5,.,TGCGCCAGCAGCGACCCACCTAGCGGTAGGGAGACCCAGTACTTC,CASSDPPSGRETQYF
TRBD1,TRBV5-5,TRBJ1-2,once,TGTGCCAGCAGCTTGGCCTCAGGGGGCGAGAACTATGGCTACACCTTC,CASSLASGGENYGYTF
.,TRBV9,TRBJ1-1,.,TGTGCCAGCAGCGGGCCCACTGAAGCTTTCTTT,CASSGPTEAFF
TRBD1,TRBV28,TRBJ2-6,.,TGTGCCAGCGGGGACAGGGCGGGCGGGGCCAACGTCCTGACTTTC,CASGDRAGGANVLTF
.,TRBV21-1,TRBJ2-2,many,TGTGCCAGCAGCAAAAGTTGCGGGAGTGGGGACACCGGGGAGCTGTTTTTT,CASSKSCGSGDTGELFF
.,TRBV7-2,TRBJ1-2,few,TGTGCCAGCAGCCAGATAGACACCGTCTATGGCTACACCTTC,CASSQIDTVYGYTF
TRBD1,TRBV5-4,TRBJ2-7,.,TGTGCCAGCAGCTCGCCGGACAGGAGCTCCTACGAGCAGTACTTC,CASSSPDRSSYEQYF
.,TRBV9,TRBJ1-6,.,TGTGCCAGCAGCGCGGGTTTGGATTCACCCCTCCACTTT,CASSAGLDSPLHF
TRBD2,TRBV4-2,TRBJ2-1,.,TGTGCCAGCAGCCAAGTTAGCGGGAGTAATTCCTACAATGAGCAGTTCTTC,CASSQVSGSNSYNEQFF
.,TRBV10-3,TRBJ2-1,.,TGTGCCATCAGTGAGTCAGGCGGCGCCCCGTTCTTC,CAISESGGAPFF
.,TRBV5-7,TRBJ2-7,.,TGTGCCAGCAGCTCCGGGTTCAGCTCCTACGAGCAGTACTTC,CASSSGFSSYEQYF
.,TRBV9,TRBJ2-6,.,TGTGCCAGCAGCCGTCGCTACTCTGGGGCCAACGTCCTGACTTTC,CASSRRYSGANVLTF
.,TRBV5-4,TRBJ1-1,.,TGTGCCAGCAGCTCTCCTCTGGGGGGGAACACTGAAGCTTTCTTT,CASSSPLGGNTEAFF
TRBD2,TRBV5-4,TRBJ2-7,.,TGTGCCAGCAGCTTGGCCGGGGGGGTCGAGCAGTACTTC,CASSLAGGVEQYF
TRBD1,TRBV19,TRBJ2-7,.,TGTGCCAGTAGTAGGGCCCTACAGGGGGCGTACTACGAGCAGTACTTC,CASSRALQGAYYEQYF
.,TRBV10-3,TRBJ1-2,.,TGTGCCATCGGGGAGGGCTATGGCTACACCTTC,CAIGEGYGYTF
TRBD1,TRBV19,TRBJ2-7,.,TGTGCCAGTAGTATCAAGGGGGCGCATTCCTACGAGCAGTACTTC,CASSIKGAHSYEQYF
TRBD1,TRBV24-1,TRBJ1-5,.,TGTGCCACCAACCGGGACAGGCTAAATCAGCCCCAGCATTTT,CATNRDRLNQPQHF
TRBD1,TRBV7-9,TRBJ2-2,few,TGTGCCAGCAGCATTGGACAGGGGGCGATTGACGGGGAGCTGTTTTTT,CASSIGQGAIDGELFF
TRBD2,TRBV28,TRBJ2-1,.,TGTGCCAGCAGGACCGGGACTAGCTACAATGAGCAGTTCTTC,CASRTGTSYNEQFF
TRBD2,TRBV10-3,TRBJ2-1,.,TGTGCCATCAGTGGACTAGCGGGAACCTACAATGAGCAGTTCTTC,CAISGLAGTYNEQFF
.,TRBV18,TRBJ2-7,.,TGTGCCAGCTCACCATACCGGGGCTACGAGCAGTACTTC,CASSPYRGYEQYF
TRBD1,TRBV5-1,TRBJ1-1,once,TGCGCCAGCAGCATAGAGACAGGGCTGAACACTGAAGCTTTCTTT,CASSIETGLNTEAFF
TRBD2,TRBV9,TRBJ2-3,once,TGTGCCAGCAGCGCCAGCGGGGGGGCCGCGGATACGCAGTATTTT,CASSASGGAADTQYF
.,TRBV28,TRBJ1-4,.,TGTGCCAGCAGTTTAGAGCGGGGGCCCGTCAAAAAACTGTTTTTT,CASSLERGPVKKLFF
.,TRBV7-9,TRBJ2-7,.,TGTGCCAGCAGCCCGGACAGCTCCTACGAGCAGTACTTC,CASSPDSSYEQYF
.,TRBV5-1,TRBJ2-2,.,TGCGCCAGCAGCCCTACTAGTGTCAACACCGGGGAGCTGTTTTTT,CASSPTSVNTGELFF
TRBD1,TRBV7-2,TRBJ2-7,once,TGTGCCAGCAGCTTACAGGGGGCAGGGAGCTACGAGCAGTACTTC,CASSLQGAGSYEQYF
.,TRBV19,TRBJ1-5,few,TGTGCCAGTAGTAGTTGGGCAGGGAGCAATCAGCCCCAGCATTTT,CASSSWAGSNQPQHF
.,TRBV3-1/TRBV3-2,TRBJ2-7,few,TGTGCCAGCAGCCAAGGTATTGGAGGAGGATACGAGCAGTACTTC,CASSQGIGGGYEQYF
TRBD1,TRBV15,TRBJ1-2,few,TGTGCCACCAGCGGTCTATTTGACAGGGGTAGAAACACCTTC,CATSGLFDRGRNTF
.,TRBV7-9,TRBJ1-1,once,TGTGCCAGCATTAGACAGGAAAGGACTGAAGCTTTCTTT,CASIRQERTEAFF
.,TRBV7-8,TRBJ1-1,.,TGTGCCAGCAGCCAACGGACAAGCTATGAAGCTTTCTTT,CASSQRTSYEAFF
.,TRBV27,TRBJ2-7,.,TGTGCCAGCAGTTTTCAAAAGGACAGTTCCTACGAGCAGTACTTC,CASSFQKDSSYEQYF
TRBD2,TRBV5-4,TRBJ2-7,.,TGTGCCAGCAGCTTACCGGACGGGGGGAGGTACGAGCAGTACTTC,CASSLPDGGRYEQYF
.,TRBV7-2,TRBJ2-7,.,TGTGCCAGCAGCTTAGGAGTCTACGAGCAGTACTTC,CASSLGVYEQYF
TRBD1,TRBV5-4,TRBJ1-2,many,TGTGCCAGCAGCTCAGGACAGGGGATAACTTATGGCTACACCTTC,CASSSGQGITYGYTF
TRBD1,TRBV28,TRBJ1-2,.,TGTGCCAGCAGTTTTAACCTGCAGGGGGCAAGGGGCTACACCTTC,CASSFNLQGARGYTF
.,TRBV4-1,TRBJ2-7,few,TGCGCCAGCAGCCAACGGCAGGGCTACGAGCAGTACTTC,CASSQRQGYEQYF
TRBD2,TRBV18,TRBJ2-5,.,TGTGCCAGCTCACCGAGGGACGGCGGGGGGTTCCAAGAGACCCAGTACTTC,CASSPRDGGGFQETQYF
.,TRBV28,TRBJ1-2,.,TGTGCCAGCAGTTTCCCGACAGCCAACTATGGCTACACCTTC,CASSFPTANYGYTF
TRBD1,TRBV5-1,TRBJ1-4,.,TGCGCCAGCAGCTTGAGGACAGGGGTTGAAAAACTGTTTTTT,CASSLRTGVEKLFF
TRBD1,TRBV11-2,TRBJ2-2,.,TGTGCCAGCAGCTGGGGGACAGCGAACACCGGGGAGCTGTTTTTT,CASSWGTANTGELFF
.,TRBV28,TRBJ1-2,.,TGTGCCAGCAGTTCAGGACAGCGAGGCTACACCTTC,CASSSGQRGYTF
TRBD2,TRBV3-1/TRBV3-2,TRBJ2-2,.,TGTGCCAGCAGCCAAGCGCCGAGCGGGGCCCCCGGGGAGCTGTTTTTT,CASSQAPSGAPGELFF
TRBD1,TRBV6-1,TRBJ1-2,few,TGTGCCAGCAGTGAAGAAGGCCGGACAGGGAAATATGGCTACACCTTC,CASSEEGRTGKYGYTF
.,TRBV15,TRBJ2-2,.,TGTGCCACCAGCAGAGATATTAACACCGGGGAGCTGTTTTTT,CATSRDINTGELFF